Listed below are T cell receptor beta chains from one sample, sequenced in a study of blood T cell repertoires in COVID-19. Clones were read by immunoSEQ multiplex PCR, and TCRdb kept only the in-frame ones, dropping some. The table lists over 200,000 clones, about 94% of them singletons. Material: peripheral blood. Receptors were obtained from a man between 60 and 75 years old with COVID-19, enrolled during active disease. The CDR3 runs from the conserved cysteine through the conserved F or W. D genes are given only for firm matches. Part of the rows lack a size; the others show once, few, many or a class for expanded clones.

TGCGCCAGCAGCCCCCCTGGGGGGGCGCGGGACACTGAAGCTTTCTTT CASSPPGGARDTEAFF . . TRBJ1-1 TRBV4-1
TGTGCCAGCTCATTCCTAGCGGGAGGGGCGGATACGCAGTATTTT CASSFLAGGADTQYF TRBD2 . TRBJ2-3 TRBV18
TGCGCCAGCAGTGAGCCGAACCGGGGACTAGCCTACGAGCAGTACTTC CASSEPNRGLAYEQYF TRBD2 . TRBJ2-7 TRBV10-2
TGTGCCAGCAGGGCTAGCGGGAGTCGTGGCACCGGGGAGCTGTTTTTT CASRASGSRGTGELFF TRBD2 . TRBJ2-2 TRBV3-1/TRBV3-2
TGTGCCAGCAGCGCTGGACAGGGGAACACTGAAGCTTTCTTT CASSAGQGNTEAFF TRBD1 once TRBJ1-1 TRBV11-2
TGCGCCAGCAGCCTAGCCGGGACAGGGGTTGTCCACGAGCAGTACTTC CASSLAGTGVVHEQYF TRBD1 . TRBJ2-7 TRBV5-1
TGTGCCAGCAGCCCCCAGATGGGGCACAATGAGCAGTTCTTC CASSPQMGHNEQFF . . TRBJ2-1 TRBV14
TGTGCCAGCAGCCCCGCGGGCGGCACTGAAGCTTTCTTT CASSPAGGTEAFF . . TRBJ1-1 TRBV3-1/TRBV3-2
TGTGCCAGCAGCTTAAGGGCGGGGACAGGGGCCGCCAATGAAGCTTTCTTT CASSLRAGTGAANEAFF TRBD1 . TRBJ1-1 TRBV7-2
TGTGCCAGCAGCAAAGCAGCAGAAAAAAGCGGGAGGACCAGCCTATACAATGAGCAGTTCTTC CASSKAAEKSGRTSLYNEQFF . . TRBJ2-1 TRBV21-1
TGTGCCAGCAGTGTTAGAGGGTCTGAAGCTTTCTTT CASSVRGSEAFF . . TRBJ1-1 TRBV25-1
TGCGCCAGCAGTGAGACAAAAGGGGGCTTGAACGAGCAGTACTTC CASSETKGGLNEQYF TRBD1 . TRBJ2-7 TRBV10-1
TGTGCCAGCAGCCTACGAGGGCAGAAGAACACCGGGGAGCTGTTTTTT CASSLRGQKNTGELFF . . TRBJ2-2 TRBV21-1
TGTGCCAGCAGCGTAGCGGGGGGTGGCTACACCTTC CASSVAGGGYTF . . TRBJ1-2 TRBV9
TGTGCCAGCAGTCAACAGGGACGACAGCCCCAGCATTTT CASSQQGRQPQHF . . TRBJ1-5 TRBV6-5
TGTGCCAGCTCCCAGGGACAGGGGGCGAGTGAGCAGTACTTC CASSQGQGASEQYF TRBD1 . TRBJ2-7 TRBV18
TGTGCCACCAGTGCGGCGGCAGGGAATCAGCCCCAGCATTTT CATSAAAGNQPQHF . . TRBJ1-5 TRBV24-1
TGTGCCAGCAGCAAGGAGACAGGGGTAAGGGAAAAACTGTTTTTT CASSKETGVREKLFF TRBD1 . TRBJ1-4 TRBV3-1/TRBV3-2
TGTGCCAGCAGCTCTAGTAGCACAGATACGCAGTATTTT CASSSSSTDTQYF . . TRBJ2-3 TRBV11-2
TGTGCCAGCAGTTGGACAGTCCTCAGCTCCTACGAGCAGTACTTC CASSWTVLSSYEQYF . . TRBJ2-7 TRBV28
TGTGCCAGCAGTGACGCCTACCGGACAGGGAACACTGAAGCTTTCTTT CASSDAYRTGNTEAFF TRBD1 . TRBJ1-1 TRBV6-1
TGTGCCAGCAGTTACTCGGGGGGGACTCTGAACACTGAAGCTTTCTTT CASSYSGGTLNTEAFF . . TRBJ1-1 TRBV6-2/TRBV6-3
TGTGCCAGCAGCAAGTTCTCAGATAACACCGGGGAGCTGTTTTTT CASSKFSDNTGELFF . once TRBJ2-2 TRBV21-1
TGTGCCAGCAGCCGAACAGAGGGGGCTAACTATGGCTACACCTTC CASSRTEGANYGYTF . . TRBJ1-2 TRBV4-2
TGTGCCAGCAGTGAATTCAGGGCAGGGGCGGACTATGGCTACACCTTC CASSEFRAGADYGYTF . . TRBJ1-2 TRBV25-1
TGTGCCTGGAGCCATAACAGGGGGGACACTGAAGCTTTCTTT CAWSHNRGDTEAFF TRBD1 . TRBJ1-1 TRBV30
TGTGCCAGCAGCACTCGGACTAGCGGGGGGTTCGAGCAGTACTTC CASSTRTSGGFEQYF TRBD2 . TRBJ2-7 TRBV7-9
TGCAGTGCTAGTATCCCCGGGAAGAGTTCCTACGAGCAGTACTTC CSASIPGKSSYEQYF . . TRBJ2-7 TRBV20-1
TGTGCCGGAGCGGGGCAGTACAATCAGCCCCAGCATTTT CAGAGQYNQPQHF . . TRBJ1-5 TRBV6-5
TGCGCCAGCAGCTTGGACGGCGGAGCAGCGGGGAAGACCCAGTACTTC CASSLDGGAAGKTQYF TRBD2 . TRBJ2-5 TRBV5-1
TGTGCCATCAGTGAGCACGGGACAGGGAACAATCAGCCCCAGCATTTT CAISEHGTGNNQPQHF TRBD1 . TRBJ1-5 TRBV10-3
TGTGCCTGGAGTGTAAAATATGGGGGCGTCGGCAATCAGCCCCAGCATTTT CAWSVKYGGVGNQPQHF . . TRBJ1-5 TRBV30
TGTGCCAGCAGCTTTGCGCTAGCGGGAGGATACGAGCAGTACTTC CASSFALAGGYEQYF TRBD2 . TRBJ2-7 TRBV7-8
TGTGCCAGCAGGATTTGGACAGGGGTCACTGAAGCTTTCTTT CASRIWTGVTEAFF TRBD1 . TRBJ1-1 TRBV28
TGTGCCAGTAGTAGGGGACAGGGGCGTATCCTAAGCTCCTATAATTCACCCCTCCACTTT CASSRGQGRILSSYNSPLHF TRBD1 . TRBJ1-6 TRBV19
TGTGCCAGCAACCCAGGGATGAACACTGAAGCTTTCTTT CASNPGMNTEAFF . . TRBJ1-1 TRBV2
TGTGCCAGCAGTTACTGGCAGGGGGCCGGGGAGCTGTTTTTT CASSYWQGAGELFF TRBD1 . TRBJ2-2 TRBV6-2/TRBV6-3
TGTGCCAGCAGCTTAGTGTTGACAGGGTATAACACCGGGGAGCTGTTTTTT CASSLVLTGYNTGELFF TRBD1 . TRBJ2-2 TRBV11-2
TGTGCCAGCAGCGTAGTTAGCGGGGGGGATAGGTCCACCGGGGAGCTGTTTTTT CASSVVSGGDRSTGELFF TRBD2 once TRBJ2-2 TRBV9